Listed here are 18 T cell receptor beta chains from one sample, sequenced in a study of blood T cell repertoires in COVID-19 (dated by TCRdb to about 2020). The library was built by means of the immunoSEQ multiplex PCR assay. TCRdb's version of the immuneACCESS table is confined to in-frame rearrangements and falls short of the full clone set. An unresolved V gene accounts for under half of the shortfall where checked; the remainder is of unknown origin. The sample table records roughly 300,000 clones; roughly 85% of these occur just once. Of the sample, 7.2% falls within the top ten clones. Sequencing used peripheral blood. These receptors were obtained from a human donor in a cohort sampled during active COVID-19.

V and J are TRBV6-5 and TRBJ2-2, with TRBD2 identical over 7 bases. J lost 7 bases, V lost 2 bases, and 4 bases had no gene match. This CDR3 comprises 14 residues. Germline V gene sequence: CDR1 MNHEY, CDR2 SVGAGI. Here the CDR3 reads CASSYRTGGGELFF. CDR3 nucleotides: TGTGCCAGCAGTTACAGGACGGGAGGCGGGGAGCTGTTTTTT.

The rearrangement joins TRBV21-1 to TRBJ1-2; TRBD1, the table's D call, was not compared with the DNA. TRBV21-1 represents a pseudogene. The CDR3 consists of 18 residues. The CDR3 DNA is TGTGCCAGCAGCCCCCGCCCAGGGGGCTTCGTAAATATCTATGGCTACACCTTC. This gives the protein CASSPRPGGFVNIYGYTF.

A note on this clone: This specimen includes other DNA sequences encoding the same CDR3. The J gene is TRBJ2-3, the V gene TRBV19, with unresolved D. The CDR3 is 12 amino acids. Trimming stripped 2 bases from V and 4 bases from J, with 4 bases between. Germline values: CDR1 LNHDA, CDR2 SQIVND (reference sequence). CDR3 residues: CASSIPSDTQYF. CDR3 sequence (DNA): TGTGCCAGTAGTATACCATCAGATACGCAGTATTTT.

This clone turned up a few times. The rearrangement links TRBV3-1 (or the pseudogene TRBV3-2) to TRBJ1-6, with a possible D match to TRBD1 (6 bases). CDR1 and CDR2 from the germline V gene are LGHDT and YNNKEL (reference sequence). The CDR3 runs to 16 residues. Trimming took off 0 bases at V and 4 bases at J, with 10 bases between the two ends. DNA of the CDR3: TGTGCCAGCAGCCAAGACGCGGACAGATATAATTCACCCCTCCACTTT. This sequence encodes CASSQDADRYNSPLHF.

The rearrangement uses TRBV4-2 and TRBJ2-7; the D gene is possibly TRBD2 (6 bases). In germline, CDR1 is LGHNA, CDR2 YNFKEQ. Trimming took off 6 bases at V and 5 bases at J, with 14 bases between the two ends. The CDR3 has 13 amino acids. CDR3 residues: CASSSAGSNEQYF. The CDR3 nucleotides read TGTGCCAGCAGTTCCGCGGGGTCCAACGAGCAGTACTTC.

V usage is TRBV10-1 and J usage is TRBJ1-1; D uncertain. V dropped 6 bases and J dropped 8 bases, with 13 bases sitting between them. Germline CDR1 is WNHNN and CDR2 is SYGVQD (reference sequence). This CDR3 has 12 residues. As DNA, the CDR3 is TGCGCCAGCAGCGAATCAATCGGGGAAGCTTTCTTT. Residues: CASSESIGEAFF.

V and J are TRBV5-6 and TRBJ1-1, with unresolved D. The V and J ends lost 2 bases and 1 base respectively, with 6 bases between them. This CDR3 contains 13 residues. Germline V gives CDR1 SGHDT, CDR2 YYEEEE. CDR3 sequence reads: CASSFYGNTEAFF. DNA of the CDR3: TGTGCCAGCAGCTTTTACGGGAACACTGAAGCTTTCTTT. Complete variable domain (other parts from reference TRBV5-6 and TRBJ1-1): DAGVTQSPTHLIKTRGQQVTLRCSPKSGHDTVSWYQQALGQGPQFIFQYYEEEERQRGNFPDRFSGHQFPNYSSELNVNALLLGDSALYLCASSFYGNTEAFFGQGTRLTVV.

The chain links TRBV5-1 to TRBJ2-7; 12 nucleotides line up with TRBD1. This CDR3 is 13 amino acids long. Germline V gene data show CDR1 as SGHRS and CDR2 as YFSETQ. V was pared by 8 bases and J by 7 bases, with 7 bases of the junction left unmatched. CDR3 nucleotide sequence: TGCGCCAGTAACCGGGACAGGGGGCTGGAGCAGTACTTC. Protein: CASNRDRGLEQYF.

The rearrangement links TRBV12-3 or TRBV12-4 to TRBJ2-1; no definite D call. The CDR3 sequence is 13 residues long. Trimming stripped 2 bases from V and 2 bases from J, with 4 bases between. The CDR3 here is CASSLQAYNEQFF. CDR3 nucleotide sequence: TGTGCCAGCAGTTTACAGGCCTACAATGAGCAGTTCTTC.

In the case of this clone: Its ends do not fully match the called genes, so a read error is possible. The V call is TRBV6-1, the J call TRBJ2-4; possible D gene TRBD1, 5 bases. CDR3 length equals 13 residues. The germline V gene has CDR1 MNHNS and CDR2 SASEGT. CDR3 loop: CASSEAGQGRPIF. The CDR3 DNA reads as TGTGCCAGCAGTGAAGCGGGCCAGGGTAGGCCGATCTTC.

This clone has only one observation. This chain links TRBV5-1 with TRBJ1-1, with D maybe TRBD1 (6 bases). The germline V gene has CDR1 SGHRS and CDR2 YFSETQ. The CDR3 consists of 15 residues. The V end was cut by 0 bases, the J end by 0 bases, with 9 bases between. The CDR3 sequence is CASSLAPGVNTEAFF. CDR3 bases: TGCGCCAGCAGCTTGGCTCCAGGGGTGAACACTGAAGCTTTCTTT. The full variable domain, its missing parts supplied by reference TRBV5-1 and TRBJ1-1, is KAGVTQTPRYLIKTRGQQVTLSCSPISGHRSVSWYQQTPGQGLQFLFEYFSETQRNKGNFPGRFSGRQFSNSRSEMNVSTLELGDSALYLCASSLAPGVNTEAFFGQGTRLTVV.

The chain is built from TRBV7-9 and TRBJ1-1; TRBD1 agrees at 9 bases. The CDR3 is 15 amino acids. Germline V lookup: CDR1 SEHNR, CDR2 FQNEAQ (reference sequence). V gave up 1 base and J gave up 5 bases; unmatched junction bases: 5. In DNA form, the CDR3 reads TGTGCCAGCAGCTTAGGACAGGGGGGTTGGACTGAAGCTTTCTTT. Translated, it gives CASSLGQGGWTEAFF.

CDR3 DNA: TGTGCCAGCAGCGTAGGGGCGAATGAGCAGTTCTTC. Encoded protein: CASSVGANEQFF. The chain joins TRBV9 to TRBJ2-1; no clear D gene. Trimming removed 0 bases at V and 7 bases at J, with 5 bases between. The CDR3 totals 12 residues. Germline V gives CDR1 SGDLS, CDR2 YYNGEE. The whole variable domain, filled in from reference TRBV9 and TRBJ2-1, reads DSGVTQTPKHLITATGQRVTLRCSPRSGDLSVYWYQQSLDQGLQFLIQYYNGEERAKGNILERFSAQQFPDLHSELNLSSLELGDSALYFCASSVGANEQFFGPGTRLTVL.

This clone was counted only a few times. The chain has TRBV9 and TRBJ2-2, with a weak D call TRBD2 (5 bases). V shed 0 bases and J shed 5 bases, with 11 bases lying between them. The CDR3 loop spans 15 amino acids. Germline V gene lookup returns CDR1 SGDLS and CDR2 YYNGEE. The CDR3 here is CASSVAPTGTGELFF. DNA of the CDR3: TGTGCCAGCAGCGTAGCCCCCACGGGAACCGGGGAGCTGTTTTTT.

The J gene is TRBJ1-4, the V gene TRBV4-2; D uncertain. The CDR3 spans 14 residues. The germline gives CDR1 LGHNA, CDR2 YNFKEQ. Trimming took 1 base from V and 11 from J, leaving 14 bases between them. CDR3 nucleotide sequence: TGTGCCAGCAGCCAAGTGGGAGAGGTGGTCAAACTGTTTTTT. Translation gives CASSQVGEVVKLFF.

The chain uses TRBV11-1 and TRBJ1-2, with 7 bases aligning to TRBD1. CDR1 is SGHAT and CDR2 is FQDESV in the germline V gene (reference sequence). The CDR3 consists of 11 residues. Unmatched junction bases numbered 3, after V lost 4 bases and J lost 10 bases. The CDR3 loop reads CASSSTGPYTF. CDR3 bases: TGTGCCAGCAGCTCGACAGGGCCCTACACCTTC.

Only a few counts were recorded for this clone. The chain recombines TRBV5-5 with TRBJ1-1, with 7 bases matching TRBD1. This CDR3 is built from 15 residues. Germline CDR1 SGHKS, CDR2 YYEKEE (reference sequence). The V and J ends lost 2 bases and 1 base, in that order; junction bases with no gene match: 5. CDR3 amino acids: CASSFLNRGNTEAFF. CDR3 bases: TGTGCCAGCAGCTTCCTTAACAGGGGGAACACTGAAGCTTTCTTT. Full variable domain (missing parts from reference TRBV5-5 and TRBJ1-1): DAGVTQSPTHLIKTRGQQVTLRCSPISGHKSVSWYQQVLGQGPQFIFQYYEKEERGRGNFPDRFSARQFPNYSSELNVNALLLGDSALYLCASSFLNRGNTEAFFGQGTRLTVV.

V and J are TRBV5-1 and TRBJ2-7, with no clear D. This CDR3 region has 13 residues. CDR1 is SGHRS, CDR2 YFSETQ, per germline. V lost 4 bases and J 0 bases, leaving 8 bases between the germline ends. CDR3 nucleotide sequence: TGCGCCAGCAGCGGGCTTAGCTCCTACGAGCAGTACTTC. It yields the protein CASSGLSSYEQYF. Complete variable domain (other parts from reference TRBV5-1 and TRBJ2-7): KAGVTQTPRYLIKTRGQQVTLSCSPISGHRSVSWYQQTPGQGLQFLFEYFSETQRNKGNFPGRFSGRQFSNSRSEMNVSTLELGDSALYLCASSGLSSYEQYFGPGTRLTVT.